Sequencing of this T cell receptor (beta chain) was carried out in a study of tumor and adjacent non-tumor tissue in lung cancer. Three rounds of nested PCR, following a modified ARM-PCR protocol, produced the TCRbeta library. TCRdb reprocessed the multiplex PCR reads via MiXCR and lists one record per CDR3 protein. The sample has 100,000 to 150,000 distinct CDR3 sequences, 66% seen once; the top ten hold about 13%. The V gene lost 6 bases and the J gene lost 8 bases, with 17 bases spanning the gap. The CDR3 runs to 14 residues. The template was RNA from unsorted bulk tissue. The receptor comes from a man younger than 45 with non-small cell lung cancer. The gene calls are TRBV12-3 or TRBV12-4 and TRBJ2-1; no definite D call. The sequenced sample was lung tumor tissue. CDR3 nucleotides: TGTGCCAGCAGGCCGACTGTGCGAGGCGATGAGCAGTTCTTC. Residues: CASRPTVRGDEQFF.